This TCR beta chain was sequenced for a study of blood T cell repertoires in COVID-19. V was clipped by 4 bases and J by 11 bases, with 14 bases between them. The CDR3 is 12 amino acids. CDR1 SGHTA and CDR2 FQGNSA come from the germline V gene. Only in-frame clones appear in the TCRdb table, and some are missing; sequencing was by immunoSEQ multiplex PCR. The sample holds over 250,000 clones, approximately 90% seen once. Sequenced material: peripheral blood. This chain connects TRBV7-2 to TRBJ1-1; a possible D gene is TRBD1 (5 bases). The TCR was taken from a man in his sixties who had recovered from COVID-19. The CDR3 coding sequence is TGTGCCAGCAGCTCCCTAGGGGTGGTGGCTTTCTTT. It is translated as CASSSLGVVAFF.